A single sample gave rise to the 21 T cell receptor beta chains below, sequenced in a study of cytomegalovirus exposure and HLA in healthy donors. The repertoire was sequenced with immunoSEQ multiplex PCR; TCRdb's copy has only in-frame clones and lacks some. The sample shows tens of thousands of clones, roughly 95% of them seen only once. The sample was PBMCs. These receptors came from a young man in good health and CMV-seronegative.

The chain carries TRBV9 and TRBJ2-6; 7 bases match TRBD2. Germline V CDR1 and CDR2: SGDLS, YYNGEE. This CDR3 comprises 16 residues. Trimming cost V 0 bases and J 0 bases; bases outside gene matches: 0. The CDR3 DNA sequence: TGTGCCAGCAGCGTAGCGGGGGGCTCTGGGGCCAACGTCCTGACTTTC. As protein: CASSVAGGSGANVLTF.

This clone showed up just once. The rearrangement joins TRBV4-1 to TRBJ1-6, with D possibly matching TRBD1 (6 bases). The CDR3 loop spans 17 amino acids. V was cut by 0 bases and J by 2 bases, with 11 bases left in between. Per germline, CDR1 MGHRA and CDR2 YSYEKL. This CDR3 is CASSQDRGGAYNSPLHF. The CDR3 nucleotides are TGCGCCAGCAGCCAAGACAGGGGTGGCGCCTATAATTCACCCCTCCACTTT.

This chain joins TRBV13 and TRBJ1-5; D unclear. Looked up from germline, CDR1 is PRHDT and CDR2 is FYEKMQ (reference sequence). This CDR3 has 17 residues. V was pared by 0 bases and J by 8 bases, with 20 bases between. This CDR3 is CASSLGGGRSLMEPQHF. DNA for the CDR3: TGTGCCAGCAGCTTAGGCGGAGGGAGATCCCTAATGGAGCCCCAGCATTTT.

The V gene is TRBV7-9, the J gene TRBJ2-7, with 7 nucleotides matching TRBD1. Germline V CDR1 and CDR2: SEHNR, FQNEAQ (reference sequence). After removal of 5 bases from V and 4 bases from J, the junction contained 5 bases not matched to a gene. The CDR3 length is 13 residues. The CDR3 nucleotides are TGTGCCAGCAGCGCAAGACAGGGTTACGAGCAGTACTTC. Encoded protein: CASSARQGYEQYF.

The V gene is TRBV10-1, the J gene TRBJ2-2, with 7 bases that match TRBD1. This CDR3 contains 14 residues. The V gene end was trimmed by 5 bases and the J gene end by 3 bases; junction bases not matched to a gene: 3. The germline V gene encodes CDR1 WNHNN and CDR2 SYGVQD (reference sequence). The CDR3 spells CASSTGTDTGELFF. The CDR3, as DNA: TGCGCCAGCAGTACCGGGACAGACACCGGGGAGCTGTTTTTT.

The chain carries TRBV11-2 and TRBJ1-4; TRBD1 matches at 10 bases. This CDR3 contains 17 residues. J lost 5 bases, V lost 5 bases, and 11 bases had no gene match. Per germline, CDR1 SGHAT and CDR2 FQNNGV. CDR3 protein: CASSLLRGQGTNEKLFF. The CDR3 DNA reads TGTGCCAGCAGCCTTCTAAGGGGACAGGGGACCAATGAAAAACTGTTTTTT. Using reference TRBV11-2 and TRBJ1-4 for the parts outside the CDR3, the full variable domain is EAGVAQSPRYKIIEKRQSVAFWCNPISGHATLYWYQQILGQGPKLLIQFQNNGVVDDSQLPKDRFSAERLKGVDSTLKIQPAKLEDSAVYLCASSLLRGQGTNEKLFFGSGTQLSVL.

J is TRBJ1-1 and V is TRBV5-1; 9 bases map to TRBD1. The length of the CDR3 is 13 residues. V lost 0 bases and J lost 6; bases outside the gene matches: 0. Germline loops: CDR1 SGHRS, CDR2 YFSETQ. CDR3 region: CASSLGTGAEAFF. CDR3 bases: TGCGCCAGCAGCTTGGGGACAGGGGCTGAAGCTTTCTTT. The full variable domain, with the rest looked up from reference TRBV5-1 and TRBJ1-1, is KAGVTQTPRYLIKTRGQQVTLSCSPISGHRSVSWYQQTPGQGLQFLFEYFSETQRNKGNFPGRFSGRQFSNSRSEMNVSTLELGDSALYLCASSLGTGAEAFFGQGTRLTVV.

This rearrangement joins TRBV4-1 to TRBJ1-5, with 9 bases lining up with TRBD1. The CDR3 sequence is 15 residues long. Losses at the gene ends were 0 bases for V and 6 bases for J; bases not matched to a gene: 3. CDR1 is MGHRA and CDR2 is YSYEKL in the germline V gene. CDR3 loop: CASSQEGQGFQPQHF. CDR3 sequence (DNA): TGCGCCAGCAGCCAAGAAGGACAGGGGTTTCAGCCCCAGCATTTT.

This clone was picked up one time. The gene calls are TRBV6-6 and TRBJ2-5; weak D call: TRBD2 (6 bases). Trimming left V 2 bases short and J 5 bases short, with 6 bases between. Germline V lookup: CDR1 MNHNY, CDR2 SVGAGI (reference sequence). CDR3 length: 12 residues. CDR3 loop: CASSYGGETQYF. CDR3 nucleotides: TGTGCCAGCAGTTACGGAGGGGAGACCCAGTACTTC.

J is TRBJ1-1 and V is TRBV4-1, with 10 bases aligning to TRBD1. CDR3 length: 16 amino acids. The germline gives CDR1 MGHRA, CDR2 YSYEKL. V dropped 1 base and J dropped 4; count of bases not matched to a gene: 6. The CDR3 nucleotides read TGCGCCAGCAGCCAAGCGACAGGGGGCAGGGGCACTGAAGCTTTCTTT. This gives the protein CASSQATGGRGTEAFF.

Note on this clone: The sample holds other DNA sequences that translate to the same CDR3. The V and J genes are TRBV27 and TRBJ1-2; D perhaps matches TRBD1 (5 bases). The ends were cut back, 4 bases at V and 8 bases at J, with 11 bases in the middle. In germline, CDR1 is MNHEY, CDR2 SMNVEV (reference sequence). CDR3 size: 12 residues. The CDR3 DNA is TGTGCCAGCAGTTCGGGAGGGGACGGCTACACCTTC. Its protein is CASSSGGDGYTF.

The rearrangement links TRBV4-1 to TRBJ2-7; TRBD1 agrees at 9 bases. The CDR3 runs 15 residues. J lost 4 bases, V lost 0 bases, and 4 bases had no gene match. The germline gives CDR1 MGHRA, CDR2 YSYEKL. In DNA form, the CDR3 reads TGCGCCAGCAGCCAAGAAGGGACAGGGATTTACGAGCAGTACTTC. It yields the protein CASSQEGTGIYEQYF.

This chain connects TRBV7-9 to TRBJ1-5, with D possibly TRBD1 on 5 matching bases. V was cut by 6 bases and J by 5 bases, with 14 bases left in between. The CDR3 extends over 14 amino acids. Germline loops: CDR1 SEHNR, CDR2 FQNEAQ (reference sequence). CDR3 amino acids: CASSFGGYDQPQHF. DNA for the CDR3: TGTGCCAGCAGTTTCGGGGGGTATGATCAGCCCCAGCATTTT.

The V call is TRBV6-1, the J call TRBJ2-1; 9 bases are shared with TRBD1. Germline CDR1 is MNHNS and CDR2 is SASEGT. V shed 7 bases, J shed 7 bases, and the junction held 11 bases outside the gene matches. The CDR3 totals 15 residues. The CDR3: CASKADRGGLNEQFF. The CDR3 bases are TGTGCCAGCAAGGCGGACAGGGGAGGCTTGAATGAGCAGTTCTTC.

The table lists this clone with a count of one. This chain links TRBV30 with TRBJ1-4, with a possible D match to TRBD1 (5 bases). Germline V gene data show CDR1 as GTSNPN and CDR2 as SVGIG (reference sequence). This CDR3 contains 13 residues. V was pared by 3 bases and J by 6 bases, with 11 bases between. The CDR3 protein is CAWRGGPYEKLFF. CDR3 in DNA: TGTGCCTGGAGGGGGGGACCTTATGAAAAACTGTTTTTT.

The chain is built from TRBV28 and TRBJ1-6; D might be TRBD1 (6 bases). The V end lost 4 bases, the J end lost 4 bases, and 11 bases lay between the germline ends. The CDR3 covers 15 residues. The germline CDR1 and CDR2 sequences are MDHEN and SYDVKM. The CDR3: CASSSGTFYNSPLHF. The CDR3 bases are TGTGCCAGCAGTTCCGGGACATTTTATAATTCACCCCTCCACTTT.

The J gene is TRBJ2-3, the V gene TRBV27; 9 bases map to TRBD2. Germline V lookup: CDR1 MNHEY, CDR2 SMNVEV (reference sequence). Trimming cost V 8 bases and J 4 bases; bases outside gene matches: 4. CDR3 length: 13 amino acids. In DNA, the CDR3 is TGTGCCAGCTCTAGCGGGATAGCAGATACGCAGTATTTT. It yields the protein CASSSGIADTQYF.

The genes are TRBV6-1 and TRBJ1-3; D is uncertain. V was shortened by 7 bases and J by 0 bases, with 10 bases between the two germline ends. Germline CDR1 reads MNHNS; CDR2 reads SASEGT. CDR3 length: 14 residues. The CDR3 nucleotides read TGTGCCAGCAAGACACCCGGCTCTGGAAACACCATATATTTT. Translating gives CASKTPGSGNTIYF.

The chain employs TRBV19 and TRBJ1-2; a possible D gene is TRBD1 (6 bases). Germline V gene lookup returns CDR1 LNHDA and CDR2 SQIVND (reference sequence). CDR3 size: 15 residues. Trimming took off 5 bases at V and 4 bases at J, with 17 bases between the two ends. The DNA of the CDR3 is TGTGCCAGTAGTCTCCAACAGGGACGGGGCTATGGCTACACCTTC. Translating gives CASSLQQGRGYGYTF.

This clone is classed as medium-sized. CDR3 in DNA: TGTGCCAGCAGCCCGGGAGTTGAGCAGTTCTTC. It encodes CASSPGVEQFF. The chain couples TRBV7-6 to TRBJ2-1; D possibly corresponds to TRBD2 (6 bases). This CDR3 is 11 amino acids long. Trimming took off 5 bases at V and 9 bases at J, with 8 bases between the two ends. Germline V CDR1 and CDR2: SGHVS, FNYEAQ. The full variable domain, in which reference TRBV7-6 and TRBJ2-1 provide the parts outside the CDR3, is GAGVSQSPRYKVTKRGQDVALRCDPISGHVSLYWYRQALGQGPEFLTYFNYEAQQDKSGLPNDRFSAERPEGSISTLTIQRTEQRDSAMYRCASSPGVEQFFGPGTRLTVL.

In regard to this clone: The same CDR3 also results from other DNA sequences found in this sample. The rearrangement uses TRBV30 and TRBJ2-7; 9 nucleotides line up with TRBD2. The CDR3 is 14 residues long. V trimming: 3 bases; J trimming: 2 bases; junction bases outside the gene matches: 5. Germline CDR1 is GTSNPN and CDR2 is SVGIG (reference sequence). The CDR3 nucleotides are TGTGCCTGGAGGGGGCGGGGGGGGACCTACGAGCAGTACTTC. Its translation: CAWRGRGGTYEQYF.